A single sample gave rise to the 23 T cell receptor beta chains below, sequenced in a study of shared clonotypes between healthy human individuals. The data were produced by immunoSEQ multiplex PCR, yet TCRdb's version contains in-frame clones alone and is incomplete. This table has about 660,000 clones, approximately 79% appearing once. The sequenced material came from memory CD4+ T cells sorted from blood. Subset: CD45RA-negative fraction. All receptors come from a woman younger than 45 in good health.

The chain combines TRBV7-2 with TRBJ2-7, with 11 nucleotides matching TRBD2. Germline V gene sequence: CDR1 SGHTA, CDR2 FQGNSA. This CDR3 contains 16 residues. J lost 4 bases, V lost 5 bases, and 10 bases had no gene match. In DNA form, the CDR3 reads TGTGCCAGCAGCCCGAATCTCCTAGCGGGAGGTTACGAGCAGTACTTC. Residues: CASSPNLLAGGYEQYF. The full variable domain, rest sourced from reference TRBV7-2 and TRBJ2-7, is GAGVSQSPSNKVTEKGKDVELRCDPISGHTALYWYRQSLGQGLEFLIYFQGNSAPDKSGLPSDRFSAERTGGSVSTLTIQRTQQEDSAVYLCASSPNLLAGGYEQYFGPGTRLTVT.

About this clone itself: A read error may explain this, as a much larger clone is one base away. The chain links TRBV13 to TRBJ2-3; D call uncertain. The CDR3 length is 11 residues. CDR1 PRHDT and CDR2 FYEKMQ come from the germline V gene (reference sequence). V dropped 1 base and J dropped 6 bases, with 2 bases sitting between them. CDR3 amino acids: CASSLADTQYF. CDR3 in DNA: TGTGCCAGCAGCTTAGCGGATACGCAGTATTTT.

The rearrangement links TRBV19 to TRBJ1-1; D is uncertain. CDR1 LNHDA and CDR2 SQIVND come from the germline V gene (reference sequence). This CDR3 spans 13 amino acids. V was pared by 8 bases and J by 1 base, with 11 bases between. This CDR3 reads CASLDGQNTEAFF. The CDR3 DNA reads TGTGCCAGTCTGGACGGCCAGAACACTGAAGCTTTCTTT.

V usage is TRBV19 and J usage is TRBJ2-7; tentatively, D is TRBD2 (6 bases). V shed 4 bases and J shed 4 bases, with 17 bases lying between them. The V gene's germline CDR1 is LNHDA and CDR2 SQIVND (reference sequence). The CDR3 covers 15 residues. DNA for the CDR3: TGTGCCAGTAGTAACCCCGGGGGAACAACTTACGAGCAGTACTTC. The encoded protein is CASSNPGGTTYEQYF.

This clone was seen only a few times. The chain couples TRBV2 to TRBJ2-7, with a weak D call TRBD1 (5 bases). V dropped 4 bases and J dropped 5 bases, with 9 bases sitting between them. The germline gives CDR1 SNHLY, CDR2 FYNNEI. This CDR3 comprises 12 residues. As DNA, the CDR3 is TGTGCCAGCAGTGGGCAGGGCAACGAGCAGTACTTC. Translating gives CASSGQGNEQYF.

CDR3 amino acids: CASSVEYSNQPQHF. In nucleotides, the CDR3 is TGTGCCAGCAGTGTCGAATATAGCAATCAGCCCCAGCATTTT. The rearrangement uses TRBV28 and TRBJ1-5, with D hard to call. Germline assignment: CDR1 MDHEN and CDR2 SYDVKM. CDR3 size: 14 residues. V lost 5 bases to trimming and J lost 0 bases, with 8 bases between them.

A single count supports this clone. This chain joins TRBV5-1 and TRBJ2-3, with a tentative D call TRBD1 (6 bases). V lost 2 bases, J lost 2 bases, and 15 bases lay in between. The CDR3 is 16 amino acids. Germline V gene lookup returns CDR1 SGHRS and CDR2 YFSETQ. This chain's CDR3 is CASSLSTGINTDTQYF. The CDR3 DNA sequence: TGCGCCAGCAGCTTAAGTACAGGGATAAACACAGATACGCAGTATTTT.

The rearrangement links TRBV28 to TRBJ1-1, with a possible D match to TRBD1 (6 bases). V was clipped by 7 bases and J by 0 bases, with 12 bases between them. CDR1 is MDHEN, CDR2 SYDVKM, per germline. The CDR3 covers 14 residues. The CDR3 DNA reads TGTGCCAGCATTTACGGGGGCCTGAACACTGAAGCTTTCTTT. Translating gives CASIYGGLNTEAFF.

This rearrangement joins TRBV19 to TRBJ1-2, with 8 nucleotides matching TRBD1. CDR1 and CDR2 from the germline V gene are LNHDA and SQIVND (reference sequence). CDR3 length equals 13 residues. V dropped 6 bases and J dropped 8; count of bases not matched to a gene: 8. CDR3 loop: CASSTGQGRGYTF. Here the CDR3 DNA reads TGTGCCAGTAGCACAGGACAGGGCCGCGGCTACACCTTC.

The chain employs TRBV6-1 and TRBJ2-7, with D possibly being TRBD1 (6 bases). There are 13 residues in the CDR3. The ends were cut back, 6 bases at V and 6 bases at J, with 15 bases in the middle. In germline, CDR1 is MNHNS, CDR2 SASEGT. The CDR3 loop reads CASRRTARSEQYF. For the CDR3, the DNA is TGTGCCAGCAGAAGGACAGCCCGGAGCGAGCAGTACTTC.

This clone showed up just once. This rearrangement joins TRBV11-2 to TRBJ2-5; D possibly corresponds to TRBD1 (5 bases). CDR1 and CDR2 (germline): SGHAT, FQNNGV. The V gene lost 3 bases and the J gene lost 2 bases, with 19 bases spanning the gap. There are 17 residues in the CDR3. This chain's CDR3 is CASSFLSGARSQETQYF. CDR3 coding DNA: TGTGCCAGCAGCTTTCTCAGTGGGGCGAGGAGTCAAGAGACCCAGTACTTC.

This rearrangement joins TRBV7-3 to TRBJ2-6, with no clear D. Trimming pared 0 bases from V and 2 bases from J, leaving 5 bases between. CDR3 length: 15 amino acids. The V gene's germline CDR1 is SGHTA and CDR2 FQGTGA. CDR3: CASSLTPTGANVLTF. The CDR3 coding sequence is TGTGCCAGCAGCTTAACCCCCACTGGGGCCAACGTCCTGACTTTC.

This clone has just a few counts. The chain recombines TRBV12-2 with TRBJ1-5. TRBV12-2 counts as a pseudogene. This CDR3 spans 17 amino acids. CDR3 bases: TGTGCAAGTCGCTTAGCGTCGGGGACCAAAAGCAATCAGCCCCAGCATTTT. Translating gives CASRLASGTKSNQPQHF.

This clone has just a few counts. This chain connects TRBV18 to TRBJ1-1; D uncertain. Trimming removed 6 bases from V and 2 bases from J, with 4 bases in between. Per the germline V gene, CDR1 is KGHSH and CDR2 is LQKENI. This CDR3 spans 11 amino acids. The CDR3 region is CASSGNTEAFF. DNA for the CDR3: TGTGCCAGCTCGGGCAACACTGAAGCTTTCTTT.

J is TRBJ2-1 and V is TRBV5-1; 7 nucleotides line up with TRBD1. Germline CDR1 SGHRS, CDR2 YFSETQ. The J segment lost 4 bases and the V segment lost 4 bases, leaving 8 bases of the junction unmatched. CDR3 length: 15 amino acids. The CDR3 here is CASSDASQGYNEQFF. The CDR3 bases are TGCGCCAGCAGCGATGCTTCACAGGGGTACAATGAGCAGTTCTTC. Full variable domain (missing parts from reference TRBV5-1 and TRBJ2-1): KAGVTQTPRYLIKTRGQQVTLSCSPISGHRSVSWYQQTPGQGLQFLFEYFSETQRNKGNFPGRFSGRQFSNSRSEMNVSTLELGDSALYLCASSDASQGYNEQFFGPGTRLTVL.

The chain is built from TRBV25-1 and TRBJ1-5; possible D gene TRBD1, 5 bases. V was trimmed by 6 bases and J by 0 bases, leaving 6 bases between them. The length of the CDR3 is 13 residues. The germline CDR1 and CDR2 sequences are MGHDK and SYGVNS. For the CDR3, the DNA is TGTGCCAGCAGGGGGCATAGCAATCAGCCCCAGCATTTT. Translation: CASRGHSNQPQHF.

This CDR3 is CSVGTGSHEQYF. The DNA of the CDR3 is TGCAGCGTAGGGACAGGGTCCCACGAGCAGTACTTC. The rearrangement uses TRBV29-1 and TRBJ2-7; 9 bases are shared with TRBD1. Germline V CDR1 and CDR2: SQVTM, ANQGSEA. The CDR3 sequence is 12 residues long. The J segment lost 5 bases and the V segment lost 6 bases, leaving 5 bases of the junction unmatched.

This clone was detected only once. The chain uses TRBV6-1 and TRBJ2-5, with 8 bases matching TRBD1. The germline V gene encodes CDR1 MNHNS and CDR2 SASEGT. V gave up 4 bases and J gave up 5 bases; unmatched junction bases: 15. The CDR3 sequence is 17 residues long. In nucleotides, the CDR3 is TGTGCCAGCAGTGTCCTTGCGGCGGGAACAGGGGGGGAGACCCAGTACTTC. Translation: CASSVLAAGTGGETQYF.

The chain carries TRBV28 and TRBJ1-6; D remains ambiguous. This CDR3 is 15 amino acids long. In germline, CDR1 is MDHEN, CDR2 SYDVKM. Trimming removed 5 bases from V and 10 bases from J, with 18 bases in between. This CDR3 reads CASSPPGLTRSPLHF. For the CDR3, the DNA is TGTGCCAGCAGTCCCCCGGGGTTGACTCGATCACCCCTCCACTTT.

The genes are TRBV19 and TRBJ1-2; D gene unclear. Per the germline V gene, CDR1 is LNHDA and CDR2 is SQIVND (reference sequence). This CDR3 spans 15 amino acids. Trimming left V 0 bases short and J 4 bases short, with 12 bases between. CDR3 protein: CASSIEGLTVYGYTF. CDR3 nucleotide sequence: TGTGCCAGTAGTATAGAGGGCCTAACCGTCTATGGCTACACCTTC. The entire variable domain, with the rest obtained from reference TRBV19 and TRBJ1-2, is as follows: DGGITQSPKYLFRKEGQNVTLSCEQNLNHDAMYWYRQDPGQGLRLIYYSQIVNDFQKGDIAEGYSVSREKKESFPLTVTSAQKNPTAFYLCASSIEGLTVYGYTFGSGTRLTVV.

This CDR3 is CASRIDETRGYTF. The CDR3 DNA reads TGTGCCAGCAGAATCGACGAGACACGGGGCTACACCTTC. The chain recombines TRBV28 with TRBJ1-2; unclear D gene. There are 13 residues in the CDR3. Between the trimmed V and J ends, which lost 6 bases and 8 bases, there was a span of 16 bases. The germline gives CDR1 MDHEN, CDR2 SYDVKM.

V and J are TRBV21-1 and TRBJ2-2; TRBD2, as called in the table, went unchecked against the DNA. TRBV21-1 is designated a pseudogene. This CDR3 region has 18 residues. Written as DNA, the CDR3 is TGTGCCAGCAGCCCCTGCTCCCCTAGCGGGAGGAACACCGGGGAGCTGTTTTTT. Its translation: CASSPCSPSGRNTGELFF.

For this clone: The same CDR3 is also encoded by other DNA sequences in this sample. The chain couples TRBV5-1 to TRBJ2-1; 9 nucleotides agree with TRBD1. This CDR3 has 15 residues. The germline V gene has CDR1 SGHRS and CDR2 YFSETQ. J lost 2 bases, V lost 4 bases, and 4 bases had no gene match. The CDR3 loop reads CASSPDRGAYNEQFF. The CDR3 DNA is TGCGCCAGCAGCCCCGACAGGGGGGCCTACAATGAGCAGTTCTTC.